Shown below are 8 T cell receptor beta chains from a single sample sequenced in a study of PD-1 blockade in classical Hodgkin lymphoma. All trial patients relapsed after autologous stem cell transplantation. The table came from immunoSEQ multiplex PCR; TCRdb's copy has only in-frame clones and leaves some out. The sample lists around 42,000 clones, over 55% occurring once. The material sequenced was peripheral blood mononuclear cells (PBMCs), taken at baseline. Receptors originate from a human donor with classical Hodgkin lymphoma.

The chain couples TRBV7-9 to TRBJ2-3; TRBD1 is a possible D gene (5 bases). With 5 bases removed from V and 1 base from J, the gap between germline ends came to 16 bases. The CDR3 contains 16 residues. CDR1 SEHNR and CDR2 FQNEAQ come from the germline V gene (reference sequence). This chain's CDR3 is CASSSPQGSGTDTQYF. DNA of the CDR3: TGTGCCAGCAGCAGTCCTCAGGGTTCGGGCACAGATACGCAGTATTTT.

CDR3 residues: CASSIGRGDEQYF. CDR3 DNA sequence: TGTGCCAGTAGTATAGGGAGGGGAGACGAGCAGTACTTC. V usage is TRBV19 and J usage is TRBJ2-7; D is perhaps TRBD2 (6 bases). This CDR3 spans 13 amino acids. Germline CDR1 and CDR2: LNHDA and SQIVND (reference sequence). V was shortened by 1 base and J by 5 bases, with 9 bases between the two germline ends.

The rearrangement joins TRBV12-5 to TRBJ1-1, with D perhaps matching TRBD1 (5 bases). CDR1 LGHNT and CDR2 FRNRAP come from the germline V gene. This CDR3 comprises 16 residues. With 0 bases removed from V and 1 base from J, the gap between germline ends came to 12 bases. The CDR3 loop is CASGLVQGPENTEAFF. CDR3 DNA: TGTGCTAGTGGTTTGGTCCAGGGACCTGAGAACACTGAAGCTTTCTTT.

The chain links TRBV6-5 to TRBJ2-7; D gene unclear. Trimming shortened V by 0 bases and J by 4 bases, and 10 bases separated the two germline ends. The germline gives CDR1 MNHEY, CDR2 SVGAGI. CDR3 length: 14 residues. Written as DNA, the CDR3 is TGTGCCAGCAGTTACTCGCCCCCAAGGTACGAGCAGTACTTC. Amino acid sequence: CASSYSPPRYEQYF.

There are a few counts of this clone. This sequence joins TRBV4-1 and TRBJ1-1, with unresolved D. The germline gives CDR1 MGHRA, CDR2 YSYEKL. The V gene lost 4 bases and the J gene lost 0 bases, with 9 bases spanning the gap. CDR3 length: 14 amino acids. CDR3 coding DNA: TGCGCCAGCAGCCCTTCACTTCTGAACACTGAAGCTTTCTTT. Translating gives CASSPSLLNTEAFF.

In DNA form, the CDR3 reads TGTGCTAGTGGTTTGGACGGCAGAGTCTATGGCTACACCTTC. As protein: CASGLDGRVYGYTF. The chain employs TRBV12-5 and TRBJ1-2; no definite D call. The CDR3 is made up of 14 amino acids. Germline assignment: CDR1 LGHNT and CDR2 FRNRAP. V was clipped by 1 base and J by 4 bases, with 10 bases between them.

This clone was counted only a few times. This chain joins TRBV29-1 and TRBJ2-7; 8 nucleotides agree with TRBD2. J was trimmed by 7 bases and V by 4 bases; bases with no gene match: 12. Germline assignment: CDR1 SQVTM and CDR2 ANQGSEA. This CDR3 has 14 amino acids. The CDR3 is CSVVWAAGVGEQYF. In nucleotides, the CDR3 is TGCAGCGTTGTATGGGCAGCGGGAGTGGGAGAGCAGTACTTC.

The genes are TRBV6-5 and TRBJ1-1, with D unresolved. Germline CDR1 MNHEY, CDR2 SVGAGI. This CDR3 is built from 14 residues. The germline V and J ends were trimmed by 2 bases and 1 base, with 8 bases remaining between them. CDR3 bases: TGTGCCAGCAGTTACGGGCGGGAGAACACTGAAGCTTTCTTT. Protein product: CASSYGRENTEAFF.